These T cell receptor beta chains were read from a single sample in a study of blood T cell repertoires in COVID-19. The table came from immunoSEQ multiplex PCR; TCRdb's copy has only in-frame clones and leaves some out. The repertoire includes about 270,000 clones, roughly nine tenths of them detected once, and approximately 9% sits in the top ten. The sequencing input was peripheral blood. The receptors shown here come from a man aged 40-50 years with active or convalescent COVID-19. CDR3s include the opening cysteine and the closing phenylalanine or tryptophan. Fields, in order: D gene, clone size, V gene, J gene, CDR3 protein, CDR3 DNA. A D gene is named only where the DNA matches it firmly. The listing skips clone size in some rows; elsewhere it reads once, few, many or a size class.

TRBD1	NA	TRBV6-5	TRBJ1-1	CAIQQGGRTEAFF	TGTGCCATACAACAGGGGGGCCGGACTGAAGCTTTCTTT
TRBD1	NA	TRBV3-1/TRBV3-2	TRBJ1-2	CASSLGTGGRTYGYTF	TGTGCCAGCAGCCTCGGGACAGGGGGAAGGACCTATGGCTACACCTTC
TRBD1	NA	TRBV5-1	TRBJ1-1	CASISGQGTEAFF	TGCGCCAGCATCTCCGGACAGGGCACTGAAGCTTTCTTT
TRBD1	NA	TRBV5-1	TRBJ1-4	CASRQGAGEKLFF	TGCGCCAGCCGGCAGGGGGCGGGTGAAAAACTGTTTTTT
NA	NA	TRBV5-5	TRBJ2-5	CASSSGGGGGETQYF	TGTGCCAGCAGTTCAGGGGGCGGGGGAGGAGAGACCCAGTACTTC
TRBD1	NA	TRBV6-5	TRBJ2-7	CASQLGQGSTYEQYF	TGTGCCAGCCAATTGGGACAGGGTAGCACCTACGAGCAGTACTTC
TRBD1	NA	TRBV11-2	TRBJ1-3	CASSPAGQLSSGNTIYF	TGTGCCAGCAGCCCCGCGGGACAGCTAAGCTCTGGAAACACCATATATTTT
NA	NA	TRBV28	TRBJ1-3	CASYSRAGGNTIYF	TGTGCCAGCTACTCGCGGGCGGGCGGAAACACCATATATTTT
NA	NA	TRBV12-3/TRBV12-4	TRBJ1-1	CASSLGADEAFF	TGTGCCAGCAGTTTAGGGGCAGACGAAGCTTTCTTT
NA	many	TRBV11-2	TRBJ1-2	CASSLPGAFYGYTF	TGTGCCAGCAGCTTGCCAGGGGCGTTCTATGGCTACACCTTC
NA	once	TRBV3-1/TRBV3-2	TRBJ2-1	CASSQGGGRNEQFF	TGTGCCAGCAGCCAGGGTGGGGGCCGGAATGAGCAGTTCTTC
NA	NA	TRBV19	TRBJ2-1	CASSRTPGGQFF	TGTGCCAGTAGTAGGACGCCTGGAGGGCAGTTCTTC
NA	once	TRBV21-1	TRBJ1-1	CASSSDCSGVGAKNTEAFF	TGTGCCAGCAGCTCGGACTGTTCAGGGGTGGGGGCGAAGAACACTGAAGCTTTCTTT
TRBD1	NA	TRBV5-4	TRBJ2-1	CASSLKTGSSYNEQFF	TGTGCCAGCAGCTTAAAGACAGGGAGCTCCTACAATGAGCAGTTCTTC
NA	once	TRBV19	TRBJ2-5	CASRIGVGGDGETQYF	TGTGCCAGTAGGATAGGTGTAGGAGGGGATGGGGAGACCCAGTACTTC
NA	NA	TRBV7-9	TRBJ1-2	CASSPGHPYGYTF	TGTGCCAGCAGCCCTGGACACCCCTATGGCTACACCTTC
TRBD2	NA	TRBV5-1	TRBJ2-5	CASTGGQETQYF	TGCGCCAGCACGGGGGGACAAGAGACCCAGTACTTC
NA	NA	TRBV5-4	TRBJ1-4	CASSETGPTNEKLFF	TGTGCCAGCAGCGAAACAGGGCCAACTAATGAAAAACTGTTTTTT
TRBD1	NA	TRBV13	TRBJ1-1	CASSLGTGSTEAFF	TGTGCCAGCAGCTTAGGGACAGGGAGTACTGAAGCTTTCTTT